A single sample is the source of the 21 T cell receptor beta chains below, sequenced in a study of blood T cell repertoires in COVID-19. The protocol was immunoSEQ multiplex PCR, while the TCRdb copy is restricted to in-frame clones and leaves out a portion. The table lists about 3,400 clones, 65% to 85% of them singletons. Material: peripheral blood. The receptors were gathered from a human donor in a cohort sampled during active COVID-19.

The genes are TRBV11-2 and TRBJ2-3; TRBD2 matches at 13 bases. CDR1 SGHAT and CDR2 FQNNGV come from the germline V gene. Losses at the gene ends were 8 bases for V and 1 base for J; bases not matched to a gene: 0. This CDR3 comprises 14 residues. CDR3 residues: CASGLAGGTDTQYF. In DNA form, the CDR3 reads TGTGCCAGCGGACTAGCGGGGGGCACAGATACGCAGTATTTT.

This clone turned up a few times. CDR3 sequence reads: CASRGQAMGRGYTF. In DNA, the CDR3 is TGTGCCAGCAGGGGACAGGCCATGGGGAGGGGCTACACCTTC. The rearrangement links TRBV6-5 to TRBJ1-2; 8 positions match TRBD1. From germline, CDR1 is MNHEY and CDR2 SVGAGI. The junction had 11 bases not matched to a gene; V was cut back by 6 bases and J by 8 bases. The CDR3 consists of 14 residues.

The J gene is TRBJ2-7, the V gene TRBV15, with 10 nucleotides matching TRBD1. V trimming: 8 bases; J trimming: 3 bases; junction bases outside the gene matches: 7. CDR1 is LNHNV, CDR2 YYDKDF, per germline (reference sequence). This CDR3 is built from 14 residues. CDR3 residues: CATAVGTGDYEQYF. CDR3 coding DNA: TGTGCCACCGCGGTGGGGACAGGGGACTACGAGCAGTACTTC. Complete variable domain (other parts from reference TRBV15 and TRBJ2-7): DAMVIQNPRYQVTQFGKPVTLSCSQTLNHNVMYWYQQKSSQAPKLLFHYYDKDFNNEADTPDNFQSRRPNTSFCFLDIRSPGLGDTAMYLCATAVGTGDYEQYFGPGTRLTVT.

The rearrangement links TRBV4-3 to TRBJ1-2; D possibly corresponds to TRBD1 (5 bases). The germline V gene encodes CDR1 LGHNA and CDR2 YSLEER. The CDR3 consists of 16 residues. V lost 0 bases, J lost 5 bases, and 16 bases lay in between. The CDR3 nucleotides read TGCGCCAGCAGCCAAGACGGACGGACAACCTATTATGGCTACACCTTC. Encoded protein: CASSQDGRTTYYGYTF.

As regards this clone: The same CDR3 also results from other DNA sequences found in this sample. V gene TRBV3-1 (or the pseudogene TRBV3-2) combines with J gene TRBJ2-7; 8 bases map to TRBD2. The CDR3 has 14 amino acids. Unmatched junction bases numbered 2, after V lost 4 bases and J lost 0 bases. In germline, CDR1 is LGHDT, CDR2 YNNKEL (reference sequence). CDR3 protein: CASSRGTSSYEQYF. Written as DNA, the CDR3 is TGTGCCAGCAGCCGCGGGACTAGCTCCTACGAGCAGTACTTC.

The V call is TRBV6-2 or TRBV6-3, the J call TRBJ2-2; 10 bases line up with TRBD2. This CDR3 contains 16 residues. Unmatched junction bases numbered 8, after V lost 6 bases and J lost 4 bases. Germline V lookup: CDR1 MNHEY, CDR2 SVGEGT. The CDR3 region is CASSPLSGGVTGELFF. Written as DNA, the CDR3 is TGTGCCAGCAGCCCCCTGAGCGGGGGGGTCACCGGGGAGCTGTTTTTT.

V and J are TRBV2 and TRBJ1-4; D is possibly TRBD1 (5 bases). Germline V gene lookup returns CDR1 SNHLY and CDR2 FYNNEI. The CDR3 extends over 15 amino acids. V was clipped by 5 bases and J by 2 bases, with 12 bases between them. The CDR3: CASSTKGATNEKLFF. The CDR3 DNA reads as TGTGCCAGCAGTACCAAAGGGGCGACTAATGAAAAACTGTTTTTT.

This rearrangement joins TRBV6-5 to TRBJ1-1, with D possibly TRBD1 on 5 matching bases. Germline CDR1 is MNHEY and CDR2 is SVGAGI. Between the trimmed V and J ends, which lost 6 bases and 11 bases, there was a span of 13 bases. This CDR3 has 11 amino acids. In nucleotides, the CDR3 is TGTGCCAGCAGCGACAGCGTCGGGGCTTTCTTT. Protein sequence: CASSDSVGAFF.

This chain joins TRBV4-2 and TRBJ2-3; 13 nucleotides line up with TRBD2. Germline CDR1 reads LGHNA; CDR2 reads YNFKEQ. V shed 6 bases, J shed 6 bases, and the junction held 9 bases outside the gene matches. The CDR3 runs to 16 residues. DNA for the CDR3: TGTGCCAGCAGATTCACTAGCGGGGGGGCGTCGGATACGCAGTATTTT. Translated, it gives CASRFTSGGASDTQYF.

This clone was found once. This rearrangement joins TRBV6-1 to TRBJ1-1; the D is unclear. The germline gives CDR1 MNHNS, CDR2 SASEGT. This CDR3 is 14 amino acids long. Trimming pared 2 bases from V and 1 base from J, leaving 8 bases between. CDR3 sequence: CASSETSGNTEAFF. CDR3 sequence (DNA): TGTGCCAGCAGTGAAACGTCAGGGAACACTGAAGCTTTCTTT.

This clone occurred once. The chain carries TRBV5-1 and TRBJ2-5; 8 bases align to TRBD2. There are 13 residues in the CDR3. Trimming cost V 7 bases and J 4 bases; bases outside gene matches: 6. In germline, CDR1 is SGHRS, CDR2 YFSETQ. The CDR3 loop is CASSLGGGETQYF. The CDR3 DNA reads TGCGCCAGCTCCCTCGGGGGGGGAGAGACCCAGTACTTC. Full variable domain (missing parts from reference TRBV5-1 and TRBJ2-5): KAGVTQTPRYLIKTRGQQVTLSCSPISGHRSVSWYQQTPGQGLQFLFEYFSETQRNKGNFPGRFSGRQFSNSRSEMNVSTLELGDSALYLCASSLGGGETQYFGPGTRLLVL.

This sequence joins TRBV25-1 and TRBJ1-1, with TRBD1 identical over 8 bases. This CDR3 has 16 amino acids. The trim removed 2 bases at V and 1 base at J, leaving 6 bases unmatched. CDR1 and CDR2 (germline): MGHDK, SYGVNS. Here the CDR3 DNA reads TGTGCCAGCAGTGAACGTCCCGGGACAGGGAACACTGAAGCTTTCTTT. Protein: CASSERPGTGNTEAFF. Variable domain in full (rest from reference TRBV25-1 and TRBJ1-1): EADIYQTPRYLVIGTGKKITLECSQTMGHDKMYWYQQDPGMELHLIHYSYGVNSTEKGDLSSESTVSRIRTEHFPLTLESARPSHTSQYLCASSERPGTGNTEAFFGQGTRLTVV.

CDR3 sequence reads: CASTLSGGDTDTQYF. The CDR3 coding sequence is TGTGCCAGCACCTTGAGCGGGGGGGACACAGATACGCAGTATTTT. The rearrangement uses TRBV6-6 and TRBJ2-3; 10 bases fit TRBD2. J lost 2 bases, V lost 7 bases, and 6 bases had no gene match. Germline CDR1 and CDR2: MNHNY and SVGAGI (reference sequence). The CDR3 length is 15 residues.

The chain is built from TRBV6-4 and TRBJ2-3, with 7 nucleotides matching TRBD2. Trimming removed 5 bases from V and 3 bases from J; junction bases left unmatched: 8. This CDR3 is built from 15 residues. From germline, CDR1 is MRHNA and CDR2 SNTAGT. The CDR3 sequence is CASSPDFGRTDTQYF. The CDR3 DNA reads TGTGCCAGCAGTCCCGACTTCGGGAGGACAGATACGCAGTATTTT.

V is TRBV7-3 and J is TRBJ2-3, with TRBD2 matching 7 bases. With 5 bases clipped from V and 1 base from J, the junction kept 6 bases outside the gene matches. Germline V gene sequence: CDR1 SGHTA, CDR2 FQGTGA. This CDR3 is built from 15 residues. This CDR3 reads CASSQSGVGTDTQYF. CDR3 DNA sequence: TGTGCCAGCAGCCAGAGCGGGGTCGGCACAGATACGCAGTATTTT.

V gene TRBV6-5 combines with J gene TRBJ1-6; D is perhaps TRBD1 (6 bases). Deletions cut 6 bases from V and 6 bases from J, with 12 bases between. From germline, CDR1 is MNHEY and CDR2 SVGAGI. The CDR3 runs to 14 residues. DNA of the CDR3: TGTGCCAGCAGCCTACAGGGTGGTAATTCACCCCTCCACTTT. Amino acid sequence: CASSLQGGNSPLHF.

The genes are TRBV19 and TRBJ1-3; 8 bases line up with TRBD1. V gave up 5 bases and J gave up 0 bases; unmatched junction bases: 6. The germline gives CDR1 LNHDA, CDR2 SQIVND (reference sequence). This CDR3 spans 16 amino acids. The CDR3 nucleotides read TGTGCCAGTAGTGGCGGACAGGGCCACTCTGGAAACACCATATATTTT. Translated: CASSGGQGHSGNTIYF.

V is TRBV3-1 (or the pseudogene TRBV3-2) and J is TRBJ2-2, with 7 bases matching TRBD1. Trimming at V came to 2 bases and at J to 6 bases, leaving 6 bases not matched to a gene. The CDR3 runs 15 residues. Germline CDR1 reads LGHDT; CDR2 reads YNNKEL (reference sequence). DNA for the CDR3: TGTGCCAGCAGCCAAAGGGGGCAACGGGCCGGGGAGCTGTTTTTT. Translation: CASSQRGQRAGELFF.

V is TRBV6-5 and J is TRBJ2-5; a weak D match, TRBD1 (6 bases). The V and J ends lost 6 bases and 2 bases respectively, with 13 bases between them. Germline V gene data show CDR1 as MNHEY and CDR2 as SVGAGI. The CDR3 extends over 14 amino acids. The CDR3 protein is CASSRLGHQETQYF. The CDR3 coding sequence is TGTGCCAGCAGCAGATTGGGACATCAAGAGACCCAGTACTTC.

This CDR3 reads CAWRHRGLGTEAFF. The CDR3 nucleotides are TGTGCCTGGAGACACAGGGGGTTAGGCACTGAAGCTTTCTTT. The J gene is TRBJ1-1, the V gene TRBV30, with 8 bases matching TRBD1. Germline V gene data show CDR1 as GTSNPN and CDR2 as SVGIG (reference sequence). The CDR3 contains 14 residues. The V segment lost 3 bases and the J segment 4 bases; nucleotides outside the gene matches: 7.

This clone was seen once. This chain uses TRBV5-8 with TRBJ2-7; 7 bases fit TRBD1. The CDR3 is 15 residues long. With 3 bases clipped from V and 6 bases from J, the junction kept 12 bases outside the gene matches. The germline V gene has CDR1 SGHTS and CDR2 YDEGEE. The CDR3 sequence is CASSSDLTGWAEQYF. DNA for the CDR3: TGTGCCAGCAGCTCCGACTTGACAGGGTGGGCCGAGCAGTACTTC.